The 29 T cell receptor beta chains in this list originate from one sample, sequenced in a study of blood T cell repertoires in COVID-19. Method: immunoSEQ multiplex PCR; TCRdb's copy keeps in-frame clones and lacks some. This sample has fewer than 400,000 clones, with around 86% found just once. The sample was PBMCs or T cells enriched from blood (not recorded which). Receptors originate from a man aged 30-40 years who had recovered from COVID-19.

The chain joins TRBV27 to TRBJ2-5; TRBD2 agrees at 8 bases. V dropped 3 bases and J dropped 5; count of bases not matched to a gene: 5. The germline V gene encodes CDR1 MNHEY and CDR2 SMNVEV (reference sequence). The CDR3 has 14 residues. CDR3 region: CASSFLGGVETQYF. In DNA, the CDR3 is TGTGCCAGCAGTTTTCTCGGGGGGGTGGAGACCCAGTACTTC.

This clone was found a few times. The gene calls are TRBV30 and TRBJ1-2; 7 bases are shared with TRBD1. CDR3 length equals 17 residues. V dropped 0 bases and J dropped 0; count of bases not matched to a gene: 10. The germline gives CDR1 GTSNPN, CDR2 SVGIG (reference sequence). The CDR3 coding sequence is TGTGCCTGGAGTGTACCAGGGGCACAGGGGCCTAACTATGGCTACACCTTC. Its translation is CAWSVPGAQGPNYGYTF.

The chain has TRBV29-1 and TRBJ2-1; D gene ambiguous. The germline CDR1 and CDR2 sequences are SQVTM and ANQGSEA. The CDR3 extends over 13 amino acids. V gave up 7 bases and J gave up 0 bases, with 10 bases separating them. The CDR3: CSDGSPSYNEQFF. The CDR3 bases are TGCAGCGATGGCTCCCCCTCCTACAATGAGCAGTTCTTC.

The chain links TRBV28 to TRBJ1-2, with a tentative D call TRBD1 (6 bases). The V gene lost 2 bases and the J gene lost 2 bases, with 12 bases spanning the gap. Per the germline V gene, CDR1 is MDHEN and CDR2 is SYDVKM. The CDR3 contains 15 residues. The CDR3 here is CASSLVQGSNYGYTF. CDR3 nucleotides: TGTGCCAGCAGTTTAGTCCAGGGGAGCAACTATGGCTACACCTTC.

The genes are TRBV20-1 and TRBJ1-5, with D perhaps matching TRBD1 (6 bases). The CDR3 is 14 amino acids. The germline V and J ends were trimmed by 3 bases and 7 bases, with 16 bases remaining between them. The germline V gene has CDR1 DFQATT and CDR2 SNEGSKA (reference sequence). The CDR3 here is CSASEQGRRQPQHF. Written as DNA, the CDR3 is TGCAGTGCTAGTGAACAGGGAAGACGACAGCCCCAGCATTTT.

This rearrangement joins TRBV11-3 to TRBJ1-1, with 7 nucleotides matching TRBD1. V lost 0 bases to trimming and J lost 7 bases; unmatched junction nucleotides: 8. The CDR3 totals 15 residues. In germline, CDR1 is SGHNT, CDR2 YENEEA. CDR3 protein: CASSLDAQGVGEAFF. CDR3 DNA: TGTGCCAGCAGCTTAGACGCGCAGGGGGTCGGTGAAGCTTTCTTT.

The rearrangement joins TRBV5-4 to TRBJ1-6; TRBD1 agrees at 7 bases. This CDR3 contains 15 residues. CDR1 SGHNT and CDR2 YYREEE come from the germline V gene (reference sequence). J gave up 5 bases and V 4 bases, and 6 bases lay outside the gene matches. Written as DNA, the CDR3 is TGTGCCAGCAGCGGAACCGGGACAGATAATTCACCCCTCCACTTT. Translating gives CASSGTGTDNSPLHF.

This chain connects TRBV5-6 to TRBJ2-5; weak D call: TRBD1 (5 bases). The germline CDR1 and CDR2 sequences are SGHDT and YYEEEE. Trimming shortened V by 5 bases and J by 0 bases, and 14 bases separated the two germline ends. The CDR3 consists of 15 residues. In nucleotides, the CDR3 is TGTGCCAGCAGACAAGAGACAGCAAACCAAGAGACCCAGTACTTC. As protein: CASRQETANQETQYF. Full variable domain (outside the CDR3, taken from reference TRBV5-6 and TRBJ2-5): DAGVTQSPTHLIKTRGQQVTLRCSPKSGHDTVSWYQQALGQGPQFIFQYYEEEERQRGNFPDRFSGHQFPNYSSELNVNALLLGDSALYLCASRQETANQETQYFGPGTRLLVL.

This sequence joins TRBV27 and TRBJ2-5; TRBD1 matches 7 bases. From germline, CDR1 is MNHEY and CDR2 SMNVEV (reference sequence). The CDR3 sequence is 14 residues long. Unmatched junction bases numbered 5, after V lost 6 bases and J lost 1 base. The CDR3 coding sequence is TGTGCCAGCAGCCTGGGGGACAGCCAAGAGACCCAGTACTTC. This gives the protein CASSLGDSQETQYF.

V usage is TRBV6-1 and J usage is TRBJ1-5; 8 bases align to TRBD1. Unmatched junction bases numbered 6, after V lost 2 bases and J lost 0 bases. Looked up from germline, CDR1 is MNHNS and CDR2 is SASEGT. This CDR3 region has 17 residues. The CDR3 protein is CASSERWTGNSNQPQHF. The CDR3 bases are TGTGCCAGCAGTGAAAGGTGGACAGGGAATAGCAATCAGCCCCAGCATTTT.

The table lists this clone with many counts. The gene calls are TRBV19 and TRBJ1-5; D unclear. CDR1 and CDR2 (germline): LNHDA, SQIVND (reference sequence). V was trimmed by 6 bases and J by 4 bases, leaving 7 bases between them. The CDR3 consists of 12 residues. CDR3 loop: CASRGSNQPQHF. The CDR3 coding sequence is TGTGCCAGTAGGGGGAGTAATCAGCCCCAGCATTTT.

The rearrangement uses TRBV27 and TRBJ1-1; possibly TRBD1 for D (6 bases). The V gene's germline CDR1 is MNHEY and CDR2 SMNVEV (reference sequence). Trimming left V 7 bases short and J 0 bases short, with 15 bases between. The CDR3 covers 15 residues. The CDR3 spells CASKTGTTLNTEAFF. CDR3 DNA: TGTGCCAGCAAAACCGGGACAACTTTGAACACTGAAGCTTTCTTT.

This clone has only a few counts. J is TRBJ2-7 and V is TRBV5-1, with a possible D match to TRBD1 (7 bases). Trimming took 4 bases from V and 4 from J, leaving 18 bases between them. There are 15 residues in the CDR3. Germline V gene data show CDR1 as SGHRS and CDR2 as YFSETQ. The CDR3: CASSPRAGGRYEQYF. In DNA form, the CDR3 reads TGCGCCAGCAGCCCACGGGCAGGGGGGAGGTACGAGCAGTACTTC.

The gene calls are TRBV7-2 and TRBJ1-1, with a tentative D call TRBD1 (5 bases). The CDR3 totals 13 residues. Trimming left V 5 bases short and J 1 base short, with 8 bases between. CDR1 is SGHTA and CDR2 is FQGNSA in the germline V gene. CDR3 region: CASSVQENTEAFF. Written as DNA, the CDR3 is TGTGCCAGCAGCGTACAGGAGAACACTGAAGCTTTCTTT.

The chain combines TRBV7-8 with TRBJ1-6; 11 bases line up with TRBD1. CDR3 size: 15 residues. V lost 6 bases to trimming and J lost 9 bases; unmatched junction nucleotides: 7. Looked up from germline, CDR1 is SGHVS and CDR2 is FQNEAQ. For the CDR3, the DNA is TGTGCCAGCAGTTTCGCCGGGACAGGGGGTTCACCCCTCCACTTT. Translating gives CASSFAGTGGSPLHF.

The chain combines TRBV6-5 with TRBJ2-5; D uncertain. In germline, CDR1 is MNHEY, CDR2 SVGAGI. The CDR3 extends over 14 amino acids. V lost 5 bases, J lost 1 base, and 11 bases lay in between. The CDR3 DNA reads TGTGCCAGCAGTCCCTCACCGGGCCAAGAGACCCAGTACTTC. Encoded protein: CASSPSPGQETQYF.

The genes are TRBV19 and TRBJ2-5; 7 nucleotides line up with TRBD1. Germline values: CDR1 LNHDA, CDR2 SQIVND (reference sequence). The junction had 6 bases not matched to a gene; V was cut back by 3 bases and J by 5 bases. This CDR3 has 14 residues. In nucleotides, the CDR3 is TGTGCCAGTAGTATGACAGGGCTAAGGGAGACCCAGTACTTC. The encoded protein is CASSMTGLRETQYF.

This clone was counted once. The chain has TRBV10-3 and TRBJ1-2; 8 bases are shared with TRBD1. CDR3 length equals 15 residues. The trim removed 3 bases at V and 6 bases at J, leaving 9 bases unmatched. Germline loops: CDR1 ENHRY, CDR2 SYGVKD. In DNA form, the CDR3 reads TGTGCCATCAGTGACCCTGGACAGGGAGTAGATGGCTACACCTTC. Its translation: CAISDPGQGVDGYTF.

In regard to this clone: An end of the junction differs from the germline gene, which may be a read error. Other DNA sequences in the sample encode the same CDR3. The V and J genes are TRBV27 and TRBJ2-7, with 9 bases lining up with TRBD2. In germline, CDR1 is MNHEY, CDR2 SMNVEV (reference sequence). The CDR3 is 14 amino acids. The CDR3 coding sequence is TGTGCCAGCAGTTTGGGCGGGAGGGCCTATGAGCAGTACTTC. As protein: CASSLGGRAYEQYF.

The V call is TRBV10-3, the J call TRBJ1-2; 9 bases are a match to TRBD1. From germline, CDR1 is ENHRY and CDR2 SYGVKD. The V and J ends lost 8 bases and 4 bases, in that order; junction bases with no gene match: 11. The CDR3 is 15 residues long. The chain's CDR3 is CAIHGMGQGSYGYTF. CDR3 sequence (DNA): TGTGCCATCCATGGGATGGGACAGGGAAGCTATGGCTACACCTTC.

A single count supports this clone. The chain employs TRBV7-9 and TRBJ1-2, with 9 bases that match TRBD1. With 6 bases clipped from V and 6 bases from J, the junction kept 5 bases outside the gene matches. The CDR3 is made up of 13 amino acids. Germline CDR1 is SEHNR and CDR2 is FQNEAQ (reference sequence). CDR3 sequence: CASRFRDRDGYTF. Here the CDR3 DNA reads TGTGCCAGCAGATTCCGGGACAGGGATGGCTACACCTTC.

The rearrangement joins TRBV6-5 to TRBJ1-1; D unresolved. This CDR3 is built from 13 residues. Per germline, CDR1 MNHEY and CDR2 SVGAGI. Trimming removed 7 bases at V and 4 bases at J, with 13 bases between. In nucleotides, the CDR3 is TGTGCCAGCACCCTCTCCGGTTTCACTGAAGCTTTCTTT. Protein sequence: CASTLSGFTEAFF.

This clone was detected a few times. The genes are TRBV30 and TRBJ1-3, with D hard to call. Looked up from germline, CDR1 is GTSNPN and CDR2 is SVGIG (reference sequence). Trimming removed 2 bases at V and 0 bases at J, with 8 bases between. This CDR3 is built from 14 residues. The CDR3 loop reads CAWSLGISGNTIYF. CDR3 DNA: TGTGCCTGGAGTCTGGGCATCTCTGGAAACACCATATATTTT.

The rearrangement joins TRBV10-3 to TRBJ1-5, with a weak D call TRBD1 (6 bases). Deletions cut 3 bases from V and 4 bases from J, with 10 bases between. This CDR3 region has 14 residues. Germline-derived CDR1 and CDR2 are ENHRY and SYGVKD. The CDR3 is CAISDRGENQPQHF. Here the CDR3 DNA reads TGTGCCATCAGTGACAGGGGCGAAAATCAGCCCCAGCATTTT.

As DNA, the CDR3 is TGCGCCAGCAGCTTGGAATCGGGACAGCATCAGCCCCAGCATTTT. It is translated as CASSLESGQHQPQHF. This chain uses TRBV5-1 with TRBJ1-5; TRBD1 matches 7 bases. V gave up 0 bases and J gave up 5 bases; unmatched junction bases: 5. Germline V gene data show CDR1 as SGHRS and CDR2 as YFSETQ. This CDR3 comprises 15 residues.

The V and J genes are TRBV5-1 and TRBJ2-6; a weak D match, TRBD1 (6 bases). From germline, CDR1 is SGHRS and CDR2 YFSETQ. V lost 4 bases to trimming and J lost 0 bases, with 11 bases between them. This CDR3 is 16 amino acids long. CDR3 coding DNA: TGCGCCAGCAGCCCCACAGGGACCTCTGGGGCCAACGTCCTGACTTTC. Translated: CASSPTGTSGANVLTF.

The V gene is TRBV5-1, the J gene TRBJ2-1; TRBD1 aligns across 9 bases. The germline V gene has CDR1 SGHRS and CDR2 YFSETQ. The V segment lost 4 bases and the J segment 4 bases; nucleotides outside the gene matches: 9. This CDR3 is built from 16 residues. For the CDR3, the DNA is TGCGCCAGCAGCCCCACAGGGGGCGTCGTATACAATGAGCAGTTCTTC. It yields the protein CASSPTGGVVYNEQFF.

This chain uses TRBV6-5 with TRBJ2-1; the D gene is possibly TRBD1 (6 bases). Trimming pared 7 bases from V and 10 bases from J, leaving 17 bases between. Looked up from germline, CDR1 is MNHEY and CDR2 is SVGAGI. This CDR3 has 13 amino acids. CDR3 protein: CASIARGGSEQFF. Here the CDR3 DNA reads TGTGCCAGCATTGCACGAGGGGGAAGCGAGCAGTTCTTC.

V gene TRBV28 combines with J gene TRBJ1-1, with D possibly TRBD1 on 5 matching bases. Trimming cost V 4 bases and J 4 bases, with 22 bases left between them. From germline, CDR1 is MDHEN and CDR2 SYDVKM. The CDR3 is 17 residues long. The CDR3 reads CASSSVRGGGLVTEAFF. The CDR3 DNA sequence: TGTGCCAGCAGTTCCGTACGAGGTGGGGGGTTGGTCACTGAAGCTTTCTTT. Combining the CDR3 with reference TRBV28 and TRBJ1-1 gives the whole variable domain DVKVTQSSRYLVKRTGEKVFLECVQDMDHENMFWYRQDPGLGLRLIYFSYDVKMKEKGDIPEGYSVSREKKERFSLILESASTNQTSMYLCASSSVRGGGLVTEAFFGQGTRLTVV.